Listed here are 14 T cell receptor beta chains from one sample, sequenced in a study of glioma-infiltrating T cells. Using RNA template, CDR3s of TCR alpha and beta were amplified with iRepertoire arm-PCR. A single record per CDR3 protein comes from TCRdb applying MiXCR to the multiplex PCR reads. Of over 100,000 distinct CDR3 sequences detected, less than 30% appear once; the ten largest clones hold around 30%. Sequencing used glioma tissue, nonneoplastic brain tissue, or PBMCs (not recorded which). All receptors derive from a human donor with low-grade glioma or glioblastoma, undergoing nonglioma brain surgery, or in good health (not recorded which).

This clonotype was seen at least ten times. This chain joins TRBV7-9 and TRBJ2-7, with 8 nucleotides matching TRBD2. Unmatched junction bases numbered 8, after V lost 1 base and J lost 3 bases. CDR1 and CDR2 (germline): SEHNR, FQNEAQ (reference sequence). The CDR3 runs 16 residues. The CDR3 sequence: CASSLGQRESGYEQYF. DNA for the CDR3: TGTGCCAGCAGCTTAGGCCAGCGGGAGTCTGGCTACGAGCAGTACTTC. Together with reference TRBV7-9 and TRBJ2-7, the CDR3 gives the full variable domain: DTGVSQNPRHKITKRGQNVTFRCDPISEHNRLYWYRQTLGQGPEFLTYFQNEAQLEKSRLLSDRFSAERPKGSFSTLEIQRTEQGDSAMYLCASSLGQRESGYEQYFGPGTRLTVT.

This clonotype has only a few counts. The chain uses TRBV5-1 and TRBJ2-3; 8 nucleotides line up with TRBD1. This CDR3 contains 15 residues. V shed 0 bases and J 3 bases; nucleotides not matched to a gene: 3. Per the germline V gene, CDR1 is SGHRS and CDR2 is YFSETQ. The CDR3 DNA follows: TGCGCCAGCAGCTTGGGAGACAGGGGAACAGATACGCAGTATTTT. Its protein is CASSLGDRGTDTQYF.

This clonotype was observed many times. The gene calls are TRBV7-9 and TRBJ2-3; D gene ambiguous. The CDR3 length is 15 residues. Per the germline V gene, CDR1 is SEHNR and CDR2 is FQNEAQ (reference sequence). V lost 2 bases and J lost 4, with 13 bases in between. The CDR3 region has the DNA TGTGCCAGCAGCTTATTAATACTGGGGTCAGATACGCAGTATTTT. It codes for CASSLLILGSDTQYF.

This clonotype was seen ten or more times. This chain links TRBV6-5 with TRBJ2-7; no clear D gene. CDR3 size: 15 residues. Germline loops: CDR1 MNHEY, CDR2 SVGAGI. The V gene lost 0 bases and the J gene lost 3 bases, with 12 bases spanning the gap. Here the CDR3 reads CASSYSHTTNYEQYF. In DNA form, the CDR3 reads TGTGCCAGCAGTTACTCGCACACGACGAACTACGAGCAGTACTTC.

The sample holds many counts of this clonotype. The chain is built from TRBV29-1 and TRBJ2-1, with D maybe TRBD1 (6 bases). This CDR3 spans 13 amino acids. CDR1 and CDR2 (germline): SQVTM, ANQGSEA. The V end lost 6 bases, the J end lost 8 bases, and 17 bases lay between the germline ends. CDR3 sequence: CSVDRATGYEQFF. In DNA, the CDR3 is TGCAGCGTGGACCGCGCGACAGGCTATGAGCAGTTCTTC.

In this sample, this clonotype turned up once. Germline is not matched at one junction end, which may reflect a read error. V gene TRBV27 combines with J gene TRBJ1-6; unclear D gene. Per germline, CDR1 MNHEY and CDR2 SMNVEV (reference sequence). The CDR3 is 17 amino acids. CDR3 sequence: CASSQGGTRTYYSRLHF. As DNA, the CDR3 is TGTGCCAGCAGTCAAGGCGGCACTAGGACCTATTATTCACGGCTCCACTTC.

In DNA form, the CDR3 reads TGCAGCGTTGGTCCAGATACGCAGTATTTT. This gives the protein CSVGPDTQYF. This chain connects TRBV29-1 to TRBJ2-3, with D unclear. V was shortened by 4 bases and J by 4 bases, with 3 bases between the two germline ends. CDR1 SQVTM and CDR2 ANQGSEA come from the germline V gene. The CDR3 has 10 residues.

Ten or more counts support this clonotype. The rearrangement uses TRBV27 and TRBJ1-1; D possibly corresponds to TRBD1 (5 bases). The germline V gene has CDR1 MNHEY and CDR2 SMNVEV (reference sequence). V was cut by 5 bases and J by 1 base, with 8 bases left in between. The CDR3 length is 13 residues. CDR3 amino acids: CASSLRGNTEAFF. The CDR3, as DNA: TGTGCCAGCAGTCTTAGGGGGAACACTGAAGCTTTCTTT.

A note on this clonotype: At one end, the junction sequence differs from germline, possibly due to a read error. The genes are TRBV20-1 and TRBJ1-5; 8 bases align to TRBD1. CDR1 is DFQATT and CDR2 is SNEGSKA in the germline V gene (reference sequence). The CDR3 runs to 16 residues. The chain's CDR3 is CSDRTGTAYSNQTQHF. CDR3 nucleotides: TGCAGTGATCGGACAGGGACGGCGTATAGCAATCAGACCCAGCATTTT.

The chain couples TRBV6-1 to TRBJ2-1, with D possibly being TRBD2 (6 bases). The V end lost 8 bases, the J end lost 8 bases, and 22 bases lay between the germline ends. The germline CDR1 and CDR2 sequences are MNHNS and SASEGT. The CDR3 is 15 residues long. The CDR3 reads CASGSNGRDTYEQFF. In nucleotides, the CDR3 is TGTGCCAGCGGGTCCAACGGGAGAGACACCTATGAGCAGTTCTTC.

This clonotype was observed at least ten times. The chain links TRBV29-1 to TRBJ2-1, with D possibly being TRBD2 (5 bases). V lost 7 bases and J 5 bases, leaving 18 bases between the germline ends. This CDR3 is 14 amino acids long. CDR1 SQVTM and CDR2 ANQGSEA come from the germline V gene. CDR3 sequence (DNA): TGCAGCGCTGAGGGCCTCCGACATCACAATGAGCAGTTCTTC. Translating it yields CSAEGLRHHNEQFF.

This clonotype has a count of ten or more. This rearrangement joins TRBV6-2 or TRBV6-3 to TRBJ2-1; 9 bases are shared with TRBD2. There are 15 residues in the CDR3. Germline-derived CDR1 and CDR2 are MNHEY and SVGEGT. V trimming: 4 bases; J trimming: 8 bases; junction bases outside the gene matches: 9. This CDR3 is CASSFPLAGYHEQFF. The DNA of the CDR3 is TGTGCCAGCAGTTTCCCCCTAGCGGGGTACCATGAGCAGTTCTTC.

This clonotype was counted many times. In DNA form, the CDR3 reads TGTGCCATCAGCCGGGACTTATCCGGCAATGAGCAGTTCTTC. Encoded protein: CAISRDLSGNEQFF. The chain has TRBV10-3 and TRBJ2-1; possible D gene TRBD2, 6 bases. CDR1 is ENHRY, CDR2 SYGVKD, per germline. Trimming removed 6 bases from V and 6 bases from J, with 15 bases in between. The CDR3 runs to 14 residues.

This clonotype has a count of ten or more. This chain joins TRBV7-2 and TRBJ1-4; 7 bases line up with TRBD1. The CDR3 consists of 15 residues. V gave up 1 base and J gave up 4 bases; unmatched junction bases: 3. CDR1 SGHTA and CDR2 FQGNSA come from the germline V gene. The CDR3 is CASSLVTGVNEKLFF. CDR3 sequence (DNA): TGTGCCAGCAGCTTAGTAACAGGGGTTAATGAAAAACTGTTTTTT.